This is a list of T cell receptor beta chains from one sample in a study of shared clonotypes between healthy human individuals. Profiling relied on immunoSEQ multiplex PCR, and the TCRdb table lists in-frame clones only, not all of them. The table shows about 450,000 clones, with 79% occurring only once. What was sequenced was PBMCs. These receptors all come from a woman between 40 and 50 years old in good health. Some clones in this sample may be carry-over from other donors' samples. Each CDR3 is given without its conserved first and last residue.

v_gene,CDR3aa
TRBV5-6,ASSLLPNTEAF
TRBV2,ASSAGTQETQY
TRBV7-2,ASSSRQGAGYGYT
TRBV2,ASSEARAGEQY
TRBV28,ASSLWREGRTGELF
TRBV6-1,ASSEAPTSTDTQY
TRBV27,ASSLLTGTHEQY
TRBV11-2,ASSFMREGYEQY
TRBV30,AWKWVSGANVLT
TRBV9,ASSVGGTAYEQY
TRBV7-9,ASSLVRGARAQETQY
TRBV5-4,ASSTGNTIY
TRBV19,ASRGQGSDGYT
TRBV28,ASSIGTSGSTGELF
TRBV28,ASSPFRGSFHNEQY
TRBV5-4,ASGSGGLAGVKSYNEQF
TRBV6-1,ASSEGAGQHYGYT
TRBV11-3,ASSLDGGRGDSQF
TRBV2,ASAGGTGIETQY
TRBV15,ATSKGASTDTQY
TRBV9,ASSAGQDQETQY
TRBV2,ASSELEPWMGNTGELF
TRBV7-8,ASGRTPHEQY
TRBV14,ASGPRQGIQY
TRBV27,ASSYRGRAYTGELF
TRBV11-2,ASNPWTSGNNEQF
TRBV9,ASSVGTGGWETQY